Sequencing of this TCR beta chain was carried out in a study of blood T cell repertoires in COVID-19. Study at large: COVID-19 samples, acute and convalescent, were from the United States, Italy and Spain.

As originally analysed: Estimated nucleated cell counts came from reference gene primer amplification. Here immunoSEQ multiplex PCR was the method, and the copy in TCRdb shows in-frame clones only, minus some. V and J calls and clone size follow that table, whereas D and trimming were derived from the DNA. The table includes approximately 61,000 clones, roughly 80% detected once. Germline-derived CDR1 and CDR2 are MNHEY and SVGAGI. J gave up 8 bases and V 6 bases, and 6 bases lay outside the gene matches. CDR3 length: 12 residues. The chain joins TRBV6-5 to TRBJ1-2; 7 bases agree with TRBD1. Source material: peripheral blood. The receptor comes from a man at least 80 years old with active or convalescent COVID-19. Here the CDR3 reads CASRKTGFGYTF. CDR3 DNA: TGTGCCAGCAGAAAGACAGGGTTCGGCTACACCTTC.